Below, 31 T cell receptor beta chains from the same sample are listed, as sequenced in a study of cytomegalovirus exposure and HLA in healthy donors. The PCR ran on 60 Vbeta and 13 Jbeta primers. Sequencing used immunoSEQ multiplex PCR; TCRdb keeps in-frame clones, though not all of them. The sample gives roughly 190,000 clones, 65% to 85% of which show up once; 1.5% to 2% is in the top ten. Sample: PBMCs. The receptors were gathered from a man between 40 and 49 years old in good health and CMV-seropositive.

The chain couples TRBV6-1 to TRBJ2-7; D gene uncertain. This CDR3 is built from 13 residues. V was cut by 5 bases and J by 6 bases, with 14 bases left in between. Germline CDR1 MNHNS, CDR2 SASEGT. The CDR3 sequence is CASSRVQASEQYF. The CDR3 bases are TGTGCCAGCAGTCGAGTCCAGGCCTCCGAGCAGTACTTC.

This chain uses TRBV10-1 with TRBJ1-1, with D possibly being TRBD1 (5 bases). The CDR3 runs to 14 residues. The germline gives CDR1 WNHNN, CDR2 SYGVQD (reference sequence). V was shortened by 0 bases and J by 1 base, with 6 bases between the two germline ends. The CDR3 DNA sequence: TGCGCCAGCAGTGAGTCTACAGGGAACACTGAAGCTTTCTTT. Translating it yields CASSESTGNTEAFF.

The chain links TRBV10-2 to TRBJ2-1; tentative D call: TRBD2 (6 bases). The CDR3 loop spans 15 amino acids. Germline CDR1 and CDR2: WSHSY and SAAADI. V lost 10 bases and J 2 bases, leaving 18 bases between the germline ends. The CDR3 DNA follows: TGCGCCACCTTGGGTTGGGGCGGGACCTACAATGAGCAGTTCTTC. Translation: CATLGWGGTYNEQFF.

The rearrangement uses TRBV5-1 and TRBJ2-5, with 8 bases lining up with TRBD1. The V segment lost 6 bases and the J segment 3 bases; nucleotides outside the gene matches: 4. Germline V CDR1 and CDR2: SGHRS, YFSETQ. There are 13 residues in the CDR3. The DNA of the CDR3 is TGCGCCAGCACCCTGACAGGGGAAGAGACCCAGTACTTC. It translates to CASTLTGEETQYF. Combining the CDR3 with reference TRBV5-1 and TRBJ2-5 gives the whole variable domain KAGVTQTPRYLIKTRGQQVTLSCSPISGHRSVSWYQQTPGQGLQFLFEYFSETQRNKGNFPGRFSGRQFSNSRSEMNVSTLELGDSALYLCASTLTGEETQYFGPGTRLLVL.

The CDR3 loop is CASNLVNFRGNEQFF. CDR3 DNA sequence: TGTGCCAGCAACTTAGTAAACTTCAGAGGCAATGAGCAGTTCTTC. The chain carries TRBV6-1 and TRBJ2-1; D uncertain. CDR1 is MNHNS, CDR2 SASEGT, per germline. V was clipped by 7 bases and J by 6 bases, with 19 bases between them. The CDR3 consists of 15 residues.

The rearrangement links TRBV6-4 to TRBJ1-5; 12 bases fit TRBD1. The J segment lost 5 bases and the V segment lost 4 bases, leaving 9 bases of the junction unmatched. The CDR3 contains 17 residues. Germline V CDR1 and CDR2: MRHNA, SNTAGT. As DNA, the CDR3 is TGTGCCAGCAGTGCCAGGGACAGGGGGCGCGAGGATCAGCCCCAGCATTTT. Protein product: CASSARDRGREDQPQHF.

V and J are TRBV5-4 and TRBJ1-2, with a weak D call TRBD1 (5 bases). V lost 0 bases to trimming and J lost 1 base, with 16 bases between them. The CDR3 runs 17 residues. CDR1 is SGHNT and CDR2 is YYREEE in the germline V gene (reference sequence). CDR3 in DNA: TGTGCCAGCAGCTTGGCCGCGACAGTGAGGAATAACTATGGCTACACCTTC. Amino acid sequence: CASSLAATVRNNYGYTF.

The chain has TRBV7-2 and TRBJ1-3; 7 bases are a match to TRBD1. The germline V gene encodes CDR1 SGHTA and CDR2 FQGNSA. V lost 7 bases, J lost 10 bases, and 13 bases stayed unmatched. The CDR3 totals 14 residues. The CDR3 DNA sequence: TGTGCCAGCACCCCCCGGGGGCCAGGGGGGACCATATATTTT. This translates into CASTPRGPGGTIYF.

V usage is TRBV2 and J usage is TRBJ2-5; D gene ambiguous. The end of the DNA fits TRBJ2-7 better, so the J call may be wrong. The CDR3 length is 14 residues. CDR1 and CDR2 (germline): SNHLY, FYNNEI. The CDR3 bases are TGTGCCAGCCAGGAAACATTGAGCTCCTACGAGCAGTACTTC. Residues: CASQETLSSYEQYF.

The gene calls are TRBV7-3 and TRBJ2-4, with a possible D match to TRBD2 (5 bases). The CDR3 spans 15 residues. Germline V gene lookup returns CDR1 SGHTA and CDR2 FQGTGA. With 4 bases removed from V and 0 bases from J, the gap between germline ends came to 10 bases. CDR3 region: CASSSTSLAKNIQYF. DNA for the CDR3: TGTGCCAGCAGCTCAACTAGTCTAGCCAAAAACATTCAGTACTTC.

V and J are TRBV30 and TRBJ1-1; 7 bases agree with TRBD1. The V and J ends lost 4 bases and 0 bases, in that order; junction bases with no gene match: 5. This CDR3 has 14 amino acids. Germline loops: CDR1 GTSNPN, CDR2 SVGIG (reference sequence). The CDR3 region has the DNA TGTGCCTGGAATAGGGACAGCTTGAACACTGAAGCTTTCTTT. Its translation: CAWNRDSLNTEAFF.

The V call is TRBV5-5, the J call TRBJ2-7, with TRBD2 matching 9 bases. The V and J ends lost 0 bases and 1 base, in that order; junction bases with no gene match: 2. This CDR3 has 15 amino acids. The germline V gene encodes CDR1 SGHKS and CDR2 YYEKEE (reference sequence). The CDR3 region has the DNA TGTGCCAGCAGCTTGGTCCTAGCGGGGTCCTACGAGCAGTACTTC. It yields the protein CASSLVLAGSYEQYF.

The chain has TRBV11-1 and TRBJ2-1, with TRBD2 matching over 8 bases. The CDR3 runs 16 residues. V lost 3 bases and J lost 1; bases outside the gene matches: 5. Germline CDR1 and CDR2: SGHAT and FQDESV (reference sequence). The CDR3 loop reads CASSFTGGSSYNEQFF. The CDR3 DNA follows: TGTGCCAGCAGCTTTACGGGAGGGAGTTCCTACAATGAGCAGTTCTTC.

The chain joins TRBV9 to TRBJ2-1; D perhaps matches TRBD1 (6 bases). The CDR3 runs to 16 residues. Germline V CDR1 and CDR2: SGDLS, YYNGEE. V lost 5 bases and J 0 bases, leaving 15 bases between the germline ends. The CDR3 region has the DNA TGTGCCAGCAGTGCGCCTTGGACAGCCTCCTACAATGAGCAGTTCTTC. Protein product: CASSAPWTASYNEQFF.

This clone has only a few counts. This chain uses TRBV29-1 with TRBJ2-3; D not certain. Per germline, CDR1 SQVTM and CDR2 ANQGSEA. The CDR3 has 11 amino acids. The V end was cut by 3 bases, the J end by 6 bases, with 7 bases between. The CDR3 nucleotides are TGCAGCGTTGACACTTTGGATACGCAGTATTTT. Its protein product is CSVDTLDTQYF.

This chain joins TRBV29-1 and TRBJ2-5, with TRBD1 identical over 8 bases. Germline trimming cut 6 bases from V and 4 bases from J; bases unmatched to any gene: 1. Germline loops: CDR1 SQVTM, CDR2 ANQGSEA. The length of the CDR3 is 11 residues. The CDR3 coding sequence is TGCAGCGTGACAGGGGCAGAGACCCAGTACTTC. This encodes CSVTGAETQYF.

The chain joins TRBV12-5 to TRBJ1-5; TRBD1 is a possible D gene (5 bases). This CDR3 comprises 14 residues. The germline V gene has CDR1 LGHNT and CDR2 FRNRAP. V lost 5 bases, J lost 5 bases, and 13 bases lay in between. CDR3 protein: CASGVDSGDQPQHF. The DNA of the CDR3 is TGTGCTAGTGGTGTCGACAGTGGAGATCAGCCCCAGCATTTT.

This chain joins TRBV5-1 and TRBJ2-5; D may be TRBD1 (6 bases). The CDR3 has 14 residues. Trimming cost V 4 bases and J 4 bases, with 14 bases left between them. From germline, CDR1 is SGHRS and CDR2 YFSETQ. In DNA, the CDR3 is TGCGCCAGCAGCGCGTCCGGGACATCAGAGACCCAGTACTTC. This encodes CASSASGTSETQYF.

The table lists this clone with a count of one. The V and J genes are TRBV5-4 and TRBJ1-2; D remains ambiguous. Deletions cut 0 bases from V and 0 bases from J, with 6 bases between. This CDR3 contains 14 residues. Germline CDR1 reads SGHNT; CDR2 reads YYREEE (reference sequence). The CDR3 region has the DNA TGTGCCAGCAGCTTGGTCGGGGCTAACTATGGCTACACCTTC. Protein sequence: CASSLVGANYGYTF. The full variable domain, in which reference TRBV5-4 and TRBJ1-2 provide the parts outside the CDR3, is ETGVTQSPTHLIKTRGQQVTLRCSSQSGHNTVSWYQQALGQGPQFIFQYYREEENGRGNFPPRFSGLQFPNYSSELNVNALELDDSALYLCASSLVGANYGYTFGSGTRLTVV.

The rearrangement joins TRBV9 to TRBJ1-5; unclear D gene. V was shortened by 0 bases and J by 3 bases, with 10 bases between the two germline ends. CDR1 and CDR2 from the germline V gene are SGDLS and YYNGEE. The CDR3 spans 15 residues. CDR3 nucleotides: TGTGCCAGCAGCGTAGGGGCAGGCCCCAATCAGCCCCAGCATTTT. Protein product: CASSVGAGPNQPQHF.

Turning to this clone: Mismatch with germline at one junction end may stem from a read error. The chain uses TRBV5-1 and TRBJ2-5; 8 bases fit TRBD1. The CDR3 has 14 residues. The V gene's germline CDR1 is SGHRS and CDR2 YFSETQ. The CDR3 here is CASSFQGAGEAQYF. The DNA of the CDR3 is TGCGCCAGCAGCTTTCAGGGGGCAGGAGAGGCCCAGTACTTC.

The rearrangement links TRBV5-1 to TRBJ2-7, with D possibly TRBD1 on 6 matching bases. The CDR3 covers 13 residues. Trimming left V 3 bases short and J 7 bases short, with 14 bases between. Germline loops: CDR1 SGHRS, CDR2 YFSETQ. The CDR3 sequence: CASSSRGDVEQYF. CDR3 nucleotides: TGCGCCAGCAGCTCCAGGGGCGACGTGGAGCAGTACTTC.

CDR3 amino acids: CASSLDRGDQPQHF. As DNA, the CDR3 is TGTGCCAGCAGCTTGGACAGGGGGGACCAGCCCCAGCATTTT. J is TRBJ1-5 and V is TRBV5-5; 8 positions agree with TRBD1. Germline CDR1 SGHKS, CDR2 YYEKEE (reference sequence). V dropped 0 bases and J dropped 7; count of bases not matched to a gene: 3. The CDR3 is made up of 14 amino acids.

This clone was seen once. This chain uses TRBV10-3 with TRBJ1-6; 7 bases are a match to TRBD1. The CDR3 loop spans 13 amino acids. The V segment lost 10 bases and the J segment 8 bases; nucleotides outside the gene matches: 8. Germline values: CDR1 ENHRY, CDR2 SYGVKD. The CDR3 nucleotides read TGTGCCACCTCCGGGACAGAAGATTCACCCCTCCACTTT. Its protein product is CATSGTEDSPLHF.

The chain combines TRBV6-5 with TRBJ1-2; D is possibly TRBD1 (5 bases). The CDR3 is made up of 11 amino acids. Germline-derived CDR1 and CDR2 are MNHEY and SVGAGI. V was clipped by 11 bases and J by 8 bases, with 15 bases between them. The CDR3 sequence is CASGGTRGYTF. The DNA for the CDR3 is TGTGCCTCCGGGGGGACGAGGGGCTACACCTTC.

The V and J genes are TRBV6-6 and TRBJ1-5; D may be TRBD1 (6 bases). This CDR3 is built from 14 residues. Germline V gene lookup returns CDR1 MNHNY and CDR2 SVGAGI (reference sequence). The V end was cut by 7 bases, the J end by 3 bases, with 13 bases between. The CDR3 DNA reads TGTGCCAGCACCGAACGACAGGCCAATCAGCCCCAGCATTTT. Translated, it gives CASTERQANQPQHF.

The CDR3 DNA follows: TGTGCCAGCAGCCAAGGACAGGGGGGGCTGCCCCAGCATTTT. Translating gives CASSQGQGGLPQHF. V gene TRBV7-6 combines with J gene TRBJ1-5; 10 bases align to TRBD1. V shed 5 bases and J 9 bases; nucleotides not matched to a gene: 7. From germline, CDR1 is SGHVS and CDR2 FNYEAQ. The CDR3 totals 14 residues.

The chain carries TRBV6-4 and TRBJ2-1; D may be TRBD2 (6 bases). From germline, CDR1 is MRHNA and CDR2 SNTAGT. The CDR3 covers 13 residues. V lost 6 bases to trimming and J lost 4 bases, with 10 bases between them. CDR3 in amino acids: CASRGGIYNEQFF. As DNA, the CDR3 is TGTGCCAGCAGAGGCGGGATTTACAATGAGCAGTTCTTC.

The rearrangement links TRBV19 to TRBJ1-2, with D possibly being TRBD1 (5 bases). The CDR3 is made up of 14 amino acids. Germline CDR1 and CDR2: LNHDA and SQIVND (reference sequence). Trimming removed 3 bases at V and 6 bases at J, with 14 bases between. CDR3 DNA sequence: TGTGCCAGTAGTATCAGGGCAGGAGAAGATGGCTACACCTTC. Translating gives CASSIRAGEDGYTF. Looking up the rest from reference TRBV19 and TRBJ1-2 gives the full variable domain: DGGITQSPKYLFRKEGQNVTLSCEQNLNHDAMYWYRQDPGQGLRLIYYSQIVNDFQKGDIAEGYSVSREKKESFPLTVTSAQKNPTAFYLCASSIRAGEDGYTFGSGTRLTVV.

The chain couples TRBV7-2 to TRBJ2-2; TRBD1 aligns across 10 bases. This CDR3 region has 16 residues. Germline-derived CDR1 and CDR2 are SGHTA and FQGNSA. With V trimmed by 5 bases and J by 3 bases, 6 bases remained unmatched. CDR3 nucleotide sequence: TGTGCCAGCAGCCCCCCGGGACAGGGGTACACCGGGGAGCTGTTTTTT. Protein: CASSPPGQGYTGELFF.

This clone was seen only a few times. V usage is TRBV5-4 and J usage is TRBJ1-2, with a possible D match to TRBD1 (6 bases). The CDR3 spans 11 residues. CDR1 is SGHNT, CDR2 YYREEE, per germline (reference sequence). V was shortened by 5 bases and J by 7 bases, with 9 bases between the two germline ends. In DNA, the CDR3 is TGTGCCAGCAGGAGACAGGCTGGCTACACCTTC. Protein product: CASRRQAGYTF.